The clone carrying this T cell receptor beta chain was detected only once. The CDR3 is 19 amino acids. Looked up from germline, CDR1 is MNHEY and CDR2 is SMNVEV (reference sequence). Germline trimming cut 6 bases from V and 4 bases from J; bases unmatched to any gene: 14. This record belongs to a study of blood T cell repertoires in COVID-19. The method was immunoSEQ multiplex PCR; TCRdb's version includes in-frame clones alone and lacks a portion of them. This sample has approximately 100,000 clones, with approximately 92% found just once. Sequenced material: peripheral blood. The V and J genes are TRBV27 and TRBJ2-2; 13 bases match TRBD2. The origin of this receptor is a woman older than 75 with acute or convalescent COVID-19. CDR3 in amino acids: CASSRPGLAGPRGTGELFF. CDR3 in DNA: TGTGCCAGCAGCCGTCCGGGACTAGCGGGGCCGAGGGGCACCGGGGAGCTGTTTTTT.